This T cell receptor beta chain was observed in a study of T cells in Graves' hyperthyroidism and ophthalmopathy. Amplification of TCR beta CDR3 regions used RNA as the template. First-round RT-PCR with HTBI primers amplified the TCR CDR3 region. TCRdb reprocessed the multiplex PCR reads via MiXCR and lists one record per CDR3 protein. The sample yields some 340,000 distinct CDR3 sequences, approximately 15% seen once. The table lists this clonotype with a count of one. The CDR3 is 12 amino acids. The germline V and J ends were trimmed by 10 bases and 3 bases, with 7 bases remaining between them. The TCR originated in a woman between 40 and 50 years old with Graves' ophthalmopathy. The sample taken for sequencing was blood. The chain links TRBV12-3 or TRBV12-4 to TRBJ2-6; unclear D gene. The CDR3 DNA is TGTGCCACAAGGGTTGGGGCCAACGTCCTGACTTTC. Encoded protein: CATRVGANVLTF.